This T cell receptor beta chain was observed in a study of cytomegalovirus exposure and HLA in healthy donors. Whole-study context: There were approximately 80 million unique TCRs (from HLA-typed donors) in an early data release. Study-wide results and caveats: Later examination showed HLA-associated TCR beta chains had greater clonal expansion than equally common others. Sequencing likely generated an artifact that appeared as a cluster of highly shared sequence variants. The study reported that TCR beta sequences accurately predicted HLA-A and HLA-B alleles in most subjects.

Turning to this clone: Its antigen is not known.

The PCR was carried out with 60 Vbeta primers and 13 Jbeta primers. Clones were sequenced by immunoSEQ multiplex PCR, and TCRdb holds only the in-frame ones, with some missing. The sample carries around 210,000 clones, 80% to 85% recorded once. Sequencing was carried out using PBMCs. The sequence was obtained from a woman between 35 and 50 years old in good health and CMV-seronegative.

Written as DNA, the CDR3 is TGTGCCAGCAGTGAAGGGGGGGTGGGTTTAAAGGGCTACACCTTC. Translated: CASSEGGVGLKGYTF. The J gene is TRBJ1-2, the V gene TRBV6-1, with D perhaps matching TRBD1 (5 bases). Looked up from germline, CDR1 is MNHNS and CDR2 is SASEGT. The CDR3 has 15 residues. Trimming cost V 1 base and J 8 bases, with 17 bases left between them.